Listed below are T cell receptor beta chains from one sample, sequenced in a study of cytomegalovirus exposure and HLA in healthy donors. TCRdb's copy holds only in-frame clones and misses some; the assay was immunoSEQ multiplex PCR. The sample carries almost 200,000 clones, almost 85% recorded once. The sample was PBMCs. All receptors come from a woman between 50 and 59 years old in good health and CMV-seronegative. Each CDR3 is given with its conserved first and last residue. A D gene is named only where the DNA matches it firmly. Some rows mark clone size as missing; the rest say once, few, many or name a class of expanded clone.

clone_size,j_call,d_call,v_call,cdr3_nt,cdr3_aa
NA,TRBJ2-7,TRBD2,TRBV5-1,TGCGCCAGCACCGCCTACCTGACTAGCGGGATGGAGGGTTACGAGCAGTACTTC,CASTAYLTSGMEGYEQYF
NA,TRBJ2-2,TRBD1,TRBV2,TGTGCCAGCAGTGGACAGGGGTTGAACACCGGGGAGCTGTTTTTT,CASSGQGLNTGELFF
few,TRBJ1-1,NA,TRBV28,TGTGCAACCGCAGGATTGAACACTGAAGCTTTCTTT,CATAGLNTEAFF
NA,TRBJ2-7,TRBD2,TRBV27,TGTGCCAGCAGTTCCTTTCTAGCGGGAGGGAAATACGAGCAGTACTTC,CASSSFLAGGKYEQYF
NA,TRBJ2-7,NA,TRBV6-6,TGTGCCAGCAGCCGCGGGAATTCCTACGAGCAGTACTTC,CASSRGNSYEQYF
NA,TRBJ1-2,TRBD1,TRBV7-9,TGTGCCAGCAGCTTAGCAGGGACAGGGGCCCGAAGCTATGGCTACACCTTC,CASSLAGTGARSYGYTF
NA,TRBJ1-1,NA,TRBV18,TGTGCCAGCTCACAGGGACAGAACACTGAAGCTTTCTTT,CASSQGQNTEAFF
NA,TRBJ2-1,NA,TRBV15,TGTGCCACCAGCGCGCGGGACTACAATGAGCAGTTCTTC,CATSARDYNEQFF
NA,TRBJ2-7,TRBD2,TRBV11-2,TGTGCCAGCAGCTTAGCCGAGCGGGGTCTCTACGAGCAGTACTTC,CASSLAERGLYEQYF
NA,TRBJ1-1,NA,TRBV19,TGTGCCAGTAGTATTCTATCCGCGTATTACACTGAAGCTTTCTTT,CASSILSAYYTEAFF
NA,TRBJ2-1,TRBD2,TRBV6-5,TGTGCCAGCAGTTGGACTAGCCTAACCCCATACAATGAGCAGTTCTTC,CASSWTSLTPYNEQFF
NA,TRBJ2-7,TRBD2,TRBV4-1,TGCGCCAGCAGCCAAGATGGTCTAGCGGTCTCCTACGAGCAGTACTTC,CASSQDGLAVSYEQYF
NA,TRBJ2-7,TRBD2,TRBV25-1,TGTGCCAGCAGTGCTTCCGGGACTAGCGGGAGGGCCGGGGAGCAGTACTTC,CASSASGTSGRAGEQYF
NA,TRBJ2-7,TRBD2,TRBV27,TGTGCCAGCAGTCGTAGCGGGAGGGCCTACGAGCAGTACTTC,CASSRSGRAYEQYF
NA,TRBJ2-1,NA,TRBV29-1,TGCAGCGTGTCCGTTTCCAGCTACAATGAGCAGTTCTTC,CSVSVSSYNEQFF
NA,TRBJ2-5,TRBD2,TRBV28,TGTGCCAGCAGTGCCGCGGGAGTAGGGCAAGAGACCCAGTACTTC,CASSAAGVGQETQYF
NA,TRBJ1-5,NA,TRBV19,TGTGCCAGTAGTAGGGGCCTCAATCAGCCCCAGCATTTT,CASSRGLNQPQHF
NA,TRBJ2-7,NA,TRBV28,TGTGCCAGCAGTCTGCCACAGGGGGGGTCTTCCGAGCAGTACTTC,CASSLPQGGSSEQYF
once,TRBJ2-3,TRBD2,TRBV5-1,TGCGCCAGCAGCCGGGGACTAGCGGGGGTTCCCGGTGCCACAGATACGCAGTATTTT,CASSRGLAGVPGATDTQYF
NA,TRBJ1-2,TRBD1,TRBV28,TGTGCCAGCAGTATAAGGACAGGAAACTATGGCTACACCTTC,CASSIRTGNYGYTF
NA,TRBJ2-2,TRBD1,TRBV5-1,TGCGCCAGCAGCTTGGCTGGGACAGACACCGGGGAGCTGTTTTTT,CASSLAGTDTGELFF
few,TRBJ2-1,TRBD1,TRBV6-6,TGTGCCAGCAGCATCACCCGGGACAGGGGATACAATGAGCAGTTCTTC,CASSITRDRGYNEQFF
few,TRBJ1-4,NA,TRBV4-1,TGCGCCAGCAGCCAAGAGTATTACAGGAATGAAAAACTGTTTTTT,CASSQEYYRNEKLFF
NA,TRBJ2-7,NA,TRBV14,TGTGCCAGCAGCCAAGATTCGGAGCGGAACCCCTACGAGCAGTACTTC,CASSQDSERNPYEQYF
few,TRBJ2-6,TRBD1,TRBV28,TGTGCCAGCAGCGGACAGGGGGCAGTTGGGGCCAACGTCCTGACTTTC,CASSGQGAVGANVLTF
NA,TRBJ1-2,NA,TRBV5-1,TGCGCCAGCAGCTTGCAGGGGTCCACCTTCTATGGCTACACCTTC,CASSLQGSTFYGYTF
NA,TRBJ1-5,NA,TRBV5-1,TGCGCCAGCAGCTTGGAAGGGGGTTTCGGAAATCAGCCCCAGCATTTT,CASSLEGGFGNQPQHF
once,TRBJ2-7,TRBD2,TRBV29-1,TGCAGCTTACTAGCGGGAGTGGGTTACGAGCAGTACTTC,CSLLAGVGYEQYF
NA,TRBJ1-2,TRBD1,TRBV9,TGTGCCAGCGCGAGCGCGACAGGGGGCAATGGCTACACCTTC,CASASATGGNGYTF
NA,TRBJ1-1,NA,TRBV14,TGTGCCAGCAGCCAATTGTCGGGGAGAACTGAAGCTTTCTTT,CASSQLSGRTEAFF
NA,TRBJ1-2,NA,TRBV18,TGTGCCAGCTCACCTAGGGGCGGGATCAGCGATGGCTACACCTTC,CASSPRGGISDGYTF
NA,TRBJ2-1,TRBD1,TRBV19,TGTGCCAGTAGTACTCAGGGACAGGCTTTCAATGAGCAGTTCTTC,CASSTQGQAFNEQFF
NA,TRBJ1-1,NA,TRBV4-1,TGCGCCAGCAGCCAAGATCCTCAGGTCTTGAACACTGAAGCTTTCTTT,CASSQDPQVLNTEAFF
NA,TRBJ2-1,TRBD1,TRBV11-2,TGTGCCAGCAGCCATCCGGGACAGGGTTTTAATGAGCAGTTCTTC,CASSHPGQGFNEQFF
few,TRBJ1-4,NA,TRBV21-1,TGTGCCAGCAGCGAGAATGGACAGGTGGGCGAAAAACTGTTTTTT,CASSENGQVGEKLFF
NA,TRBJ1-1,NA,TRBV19,TGTGCCAGTACCATGGGGGGACTAACAGAGAACACTGAAGCTTTCTTT,CASTMGGLTENTEAFF
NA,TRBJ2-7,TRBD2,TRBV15,TGTGCCACCAGCAGAGATCTCGGAAGCGGGAGTAGCGGGCAGTACTTC,CATSRDLGSGSSGQYF
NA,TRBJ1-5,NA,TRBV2,TGTGCCAGCAGTGAAATTTCGGCGGGCAATCAGCCCCAGCATTTT,CASSEISAGNQPQHF
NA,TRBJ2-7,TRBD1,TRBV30,TGTGCCTGGAGTGTACAGGGGGGTGGTGAGCAGTACTTC,CAWSVQGGGEQYF
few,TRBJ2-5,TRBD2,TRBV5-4,TGTGCCAGCAGCTTGGCTGGGACTAGGAGCGGGGAGACCCAGTACTTC,CASSLAGTRSGETQYF
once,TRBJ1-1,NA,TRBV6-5,TGTGCCAGCAGTTACTCCGAGTACACTGAAGCTTTCTTT,CASSYSEYTEAFF
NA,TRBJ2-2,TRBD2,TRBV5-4,TGTGCCAGCAGCTTCGGCGGGAGCGGGCACACCGGGGAGCTGTTTTTT,CASSFGGSGHTGELFF
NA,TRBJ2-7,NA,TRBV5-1,TGCGCCAGCAGCTTGGAACGAAGGGGGTCCTACGAGCAGTACTTC,CASSLERRGSYEQYF
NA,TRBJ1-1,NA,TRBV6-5,TGTGCCAGCAGTTACTCGCGGGGCACTGAAGCTTTCTTT,CASSYSRGTEAFF
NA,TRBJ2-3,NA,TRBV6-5,TGTGCCAGCAGTTACAGACTGCCTGGCACAGGTACGCAGTATTTT,CASSYRLPGTGTQYF
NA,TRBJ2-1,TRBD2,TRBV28,TGTGCCAGCAGCCACACTAGCGGCTACAATGAGCAGTTCTTC,CASSHTSGYNEQFF
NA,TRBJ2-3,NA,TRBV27,TGTGCCAGCAGTTTATCGAGGGATACGCAGTATTTT,CASSLSRDTQYF
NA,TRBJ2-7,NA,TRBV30,TGTGCCTGGGGGGGCTCCTCCTACGAGCAGTACTTC,CAWGGSSYEQYF
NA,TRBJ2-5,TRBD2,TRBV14,TGTGCCAGCAGCCCGGGGTGGACTAGCGAACCGTACCAAGAGACCCAGTACTTC,CASSPGWTSEPYQETQYF
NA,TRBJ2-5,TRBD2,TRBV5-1,TGCGCCACCAAGCAGGGGCGACTAGCGGAACAAGAGACCCAGTACTTC,CATKQGRLAEQETQYF
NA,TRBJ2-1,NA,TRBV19,TGTGCCAGTAGTAAACGGTCGGGGGACAATGAGCAGTTCTTC,CASSKRSGDNEQFF
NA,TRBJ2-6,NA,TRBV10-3,TGTGCCATCAAAGGTACGAACAGGCAGAGCTCTGGGGCCAACGTCCTGACTTTC,CAIKGTNRQSSGANVLTF
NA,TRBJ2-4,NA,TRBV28,TGTGCCAGCAGTTTAGGAGGGGGCTTGGCCAAAAACATTCAGTACTTC,CASSLGGGLAKNIQYF
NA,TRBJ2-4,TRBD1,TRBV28,TGTGCCAGCAGTTTGGCAGCAGGGGGCGCATCAAACATTCAGTACTTC,CASSLAAGGASNIQYF
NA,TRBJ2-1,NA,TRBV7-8,TGTGCCAGCAGCTTAATTGAGGGAGGCCTCTACAATGAGCAGTTCTTC,CASSLIEGGLYNEQFF
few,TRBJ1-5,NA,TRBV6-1,TGTGCCAGCAGTGAAGCAAGGGGTGCCCCCTCTAAGTGGCATTTT,CASSEARGAPSKWHF
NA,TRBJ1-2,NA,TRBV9,TGTGCCAGCAGCGCCTCAACGGGAACTTATGGCTACACCTTC,CASSASTGTYGYTF
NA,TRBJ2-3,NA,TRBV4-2,TGTGCCAGCAGCCTCGGGAGTCTGGTCACAGATACGCAGTATTTT,CASSLGSLVTDTQYF
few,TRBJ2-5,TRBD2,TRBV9,TGTGCCAGCAGTGAAAGAGGACTAGCGGGAGGGATACAAGAGACCCAGTACTTC,CASSERGLAGGIQETQYF
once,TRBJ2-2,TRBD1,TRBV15,TGTGCCACCAGCAGAGAAGGACAGGGAAGTGTAACCGGGGAGCTGTTTTTT,CATSREGQGSVTGELFF